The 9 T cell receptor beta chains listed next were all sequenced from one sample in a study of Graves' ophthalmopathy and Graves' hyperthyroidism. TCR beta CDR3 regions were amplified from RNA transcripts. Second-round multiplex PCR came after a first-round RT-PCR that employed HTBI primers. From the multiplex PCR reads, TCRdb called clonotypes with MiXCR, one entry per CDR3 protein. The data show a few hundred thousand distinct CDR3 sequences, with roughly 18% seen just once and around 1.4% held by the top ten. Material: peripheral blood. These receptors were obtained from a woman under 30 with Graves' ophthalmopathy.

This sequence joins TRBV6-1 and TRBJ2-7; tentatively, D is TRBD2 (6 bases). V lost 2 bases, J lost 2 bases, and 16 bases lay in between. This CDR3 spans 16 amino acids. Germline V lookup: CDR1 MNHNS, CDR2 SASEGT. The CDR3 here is CASSELVGTSAYEQYF. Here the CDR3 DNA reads TGTGCCAGCAGTGAACTGGTGGGGACTTCTGCCTACGAGCAGTACTTC.

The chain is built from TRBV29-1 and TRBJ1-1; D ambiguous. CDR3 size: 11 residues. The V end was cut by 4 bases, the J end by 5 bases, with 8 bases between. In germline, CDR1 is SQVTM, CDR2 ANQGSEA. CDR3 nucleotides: TGCAGCGTTGTCCCCAGGACTGAAGCTTTCTTT. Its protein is CSVVPRTEAFF.

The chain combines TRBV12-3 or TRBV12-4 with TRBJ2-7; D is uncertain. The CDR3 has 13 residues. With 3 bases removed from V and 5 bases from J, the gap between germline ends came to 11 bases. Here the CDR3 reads CASSLTITHEQYF. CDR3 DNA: TGTGCCAGCAGTTTGACAATAACCCACGAGCAGTACTTC.

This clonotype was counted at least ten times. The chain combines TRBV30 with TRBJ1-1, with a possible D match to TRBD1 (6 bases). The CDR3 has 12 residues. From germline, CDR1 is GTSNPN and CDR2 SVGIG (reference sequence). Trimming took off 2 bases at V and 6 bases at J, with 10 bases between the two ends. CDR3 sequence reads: CAWSYQGSEAFF. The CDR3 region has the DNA TGTGCCTGGAGTTATCAGGGGTCTGAAGCTTTCTTT.

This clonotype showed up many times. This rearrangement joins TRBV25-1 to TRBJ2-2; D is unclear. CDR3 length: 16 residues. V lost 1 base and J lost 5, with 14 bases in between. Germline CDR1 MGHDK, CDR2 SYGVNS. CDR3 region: CASSEWPSWGTGELFF. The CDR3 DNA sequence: TGTGCCAGCAGTGAATGGCCGTCGTGGGGTACCGGGGAGCTGTTTTTT.

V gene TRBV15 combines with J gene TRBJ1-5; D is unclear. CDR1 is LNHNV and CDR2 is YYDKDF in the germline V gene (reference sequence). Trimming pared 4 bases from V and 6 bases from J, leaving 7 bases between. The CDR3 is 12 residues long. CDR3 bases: TGTGCCACCAGCATTGATCGTCAGCCCCAGCATTTT. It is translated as CATSIDRQPQHF.

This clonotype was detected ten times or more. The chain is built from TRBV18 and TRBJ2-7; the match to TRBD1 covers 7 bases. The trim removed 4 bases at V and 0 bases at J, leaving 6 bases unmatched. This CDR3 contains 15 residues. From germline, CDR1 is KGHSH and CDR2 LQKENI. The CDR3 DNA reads TGTGCCAGCTCACAGGGACAGCAAAACTCCTACGAGCAGTACTTC. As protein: CASSQGQQNSYEQYF.

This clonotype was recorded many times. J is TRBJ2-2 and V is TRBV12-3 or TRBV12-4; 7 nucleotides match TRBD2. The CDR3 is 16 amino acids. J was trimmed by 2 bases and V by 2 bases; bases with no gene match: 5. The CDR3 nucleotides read TGTGCCAGCAGTTTACGGCTAGCGGAAAACACCGGGGAGCTGTTTTTT. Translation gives CASSLRLAENTGELFF.

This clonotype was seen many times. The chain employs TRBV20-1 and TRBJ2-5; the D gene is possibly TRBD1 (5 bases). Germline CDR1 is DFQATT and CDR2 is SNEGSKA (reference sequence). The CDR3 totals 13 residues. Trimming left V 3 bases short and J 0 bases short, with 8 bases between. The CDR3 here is CSARGQYQETQYF. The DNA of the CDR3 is TGCAGTGCTAGGGGGCAGTACCAAGAGACCCAGTACTTC.